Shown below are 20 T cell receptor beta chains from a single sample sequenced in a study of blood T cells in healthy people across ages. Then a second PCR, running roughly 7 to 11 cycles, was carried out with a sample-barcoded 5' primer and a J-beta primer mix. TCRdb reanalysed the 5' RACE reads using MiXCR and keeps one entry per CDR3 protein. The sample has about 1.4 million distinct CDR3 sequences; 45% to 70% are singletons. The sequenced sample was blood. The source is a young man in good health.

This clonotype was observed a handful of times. The CDR3 DNA sequence: TGTGCCACCCGGGACTCCGGCGAGACCCAGTACTTC. Encoded protein: CATRDSGETQYF. This sequence joins TRBV10-3 and TRBJ2-5; TRBD2 is a possible D gene (6 bases). The CDR3 is 12 residues long. Trimming pared 10 bases from V and 5 bases from J, leaving 14 bases between. Germline CDR1 is ENHRY and CDR2 is SYGVKD.

The CDR3 bases are TGTGCCAGCAGCTTAGGGGGGATACAGGGGAATTCACCCCTCCACTTT. Residues: CASSLGGIQGNSPLHF. V and J are TRBV7-9 and TRBJ1-6; TRBD1 matches 7 bases. The CDR3 has 16 amino acids. Per the germline V gene, CDR1 is SEHNR and CDR2 is FQNEAQ (reference sequence). The J segment lost 7 bases and the V segment lost 1 base, leaving 7 bases of the junction unmatched. Supplemented by reference TRBV7-9 and TRBJ1-6, the full variable domain reads DTGVSQNPRHKITKRGQNVTFRCDPISEHNRLYWYRQTLGQGPEFLTYFQNEAQLEKSRLLSDRFSAERPKGSFSTLEIQRTEQGDSAMYLCASSLGGIQGNSPLHFGNGTRLTVT.

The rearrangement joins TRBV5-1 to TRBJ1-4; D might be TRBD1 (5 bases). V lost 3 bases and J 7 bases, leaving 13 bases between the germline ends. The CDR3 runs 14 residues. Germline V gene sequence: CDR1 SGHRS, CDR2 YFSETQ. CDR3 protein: CASSSGTPGEKLFF. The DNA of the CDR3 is TGCGCCAGCAGCTCCGGGACCCCGGGTGAAAAACTGTTTTTT.

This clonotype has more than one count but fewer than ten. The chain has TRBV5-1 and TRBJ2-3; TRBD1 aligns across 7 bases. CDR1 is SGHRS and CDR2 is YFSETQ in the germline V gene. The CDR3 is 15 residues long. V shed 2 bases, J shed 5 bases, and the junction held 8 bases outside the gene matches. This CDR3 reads CASSFWDSVGDTQYF. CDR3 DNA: TGCGCCAGCAGCTTCTGGGACAGCGTGGGAGATACGCAGTATTTT.

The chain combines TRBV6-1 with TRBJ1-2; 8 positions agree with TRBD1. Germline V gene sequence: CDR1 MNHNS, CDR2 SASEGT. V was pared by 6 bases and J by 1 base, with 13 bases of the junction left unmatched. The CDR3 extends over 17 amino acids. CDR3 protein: CASSNILGQDINYGYTF. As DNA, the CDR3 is TGTGCCAGCAGCAATATATTGGGACAGGACATTAACTATGGCTACACCTTC.

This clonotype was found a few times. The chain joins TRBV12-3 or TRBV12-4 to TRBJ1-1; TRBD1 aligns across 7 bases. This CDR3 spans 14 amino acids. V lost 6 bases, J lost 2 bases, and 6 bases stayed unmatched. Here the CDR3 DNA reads TGTGCCAGCAGCGCGGGACAGCCAAACACTGAAGCTTTCTTT. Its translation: CASSAGQPNTEAFF.

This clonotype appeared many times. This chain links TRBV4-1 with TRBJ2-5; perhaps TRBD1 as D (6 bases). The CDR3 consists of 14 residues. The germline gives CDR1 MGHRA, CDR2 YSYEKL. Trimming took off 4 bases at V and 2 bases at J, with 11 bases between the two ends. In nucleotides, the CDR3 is TGCGCCAGCAGCCTTACACAGGGACAAGAGACCCAGTACTTC. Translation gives CASSLTQGQETQYF.

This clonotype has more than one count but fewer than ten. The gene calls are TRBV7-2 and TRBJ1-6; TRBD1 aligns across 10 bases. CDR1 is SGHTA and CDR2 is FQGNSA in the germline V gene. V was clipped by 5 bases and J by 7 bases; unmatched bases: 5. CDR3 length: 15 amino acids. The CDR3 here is CASSGQGVLNSPLHF. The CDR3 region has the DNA TGTGCCAGCAGCGGACAGGGGGTCCTCAATTCACCCCTCCACTTT.

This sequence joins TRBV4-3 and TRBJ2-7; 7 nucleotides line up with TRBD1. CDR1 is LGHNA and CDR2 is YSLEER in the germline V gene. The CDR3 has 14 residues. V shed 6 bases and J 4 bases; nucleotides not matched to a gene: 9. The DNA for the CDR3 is TGCGCCAGCAGTGCCGAGGGGGCCCCATACGAGCAGTACTTC. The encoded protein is CASSAEGAPYEQYF.

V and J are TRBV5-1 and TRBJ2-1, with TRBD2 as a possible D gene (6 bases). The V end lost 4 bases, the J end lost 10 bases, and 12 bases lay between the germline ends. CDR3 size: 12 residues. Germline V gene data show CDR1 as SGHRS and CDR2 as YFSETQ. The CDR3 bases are TGCGCCAGCAGCCGGGGACTCCAAGAGCAGTTCTTC. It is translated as CASSRGLQEQFF.

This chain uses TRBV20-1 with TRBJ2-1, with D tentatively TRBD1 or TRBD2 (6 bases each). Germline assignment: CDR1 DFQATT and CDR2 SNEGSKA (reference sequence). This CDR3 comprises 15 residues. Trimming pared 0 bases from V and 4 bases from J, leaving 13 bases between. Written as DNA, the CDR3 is TGCAGTGCTAGAGATCCCGGGGGCAAGTACAATGAGCAGTTCTTC. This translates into CSARDPGGKYNEQFF.

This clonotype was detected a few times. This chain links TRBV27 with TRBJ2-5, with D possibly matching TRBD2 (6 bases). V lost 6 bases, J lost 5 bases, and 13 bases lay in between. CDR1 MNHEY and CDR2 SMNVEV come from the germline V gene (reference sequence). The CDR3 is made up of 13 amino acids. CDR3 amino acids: CASSRGFRETQYF. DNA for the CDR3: TGTGCCAGCAGCCGGGGGTTTAGGGAGACCCAGTACTTC.

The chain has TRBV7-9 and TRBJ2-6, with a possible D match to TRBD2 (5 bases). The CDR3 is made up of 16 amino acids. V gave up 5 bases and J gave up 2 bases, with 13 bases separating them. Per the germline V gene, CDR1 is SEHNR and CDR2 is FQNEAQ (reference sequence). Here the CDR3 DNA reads TGTGCCAGCAGCCAAGGATCGGGGACTGGGGCCAACGTCCTGACTTTC. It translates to CASSQGSGTGANVLTF. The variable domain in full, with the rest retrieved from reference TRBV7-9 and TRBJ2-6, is DTGVSQNPRHKITKRGQNVTFRCDPISEHNRLYWYRQTLGQGPEFLTYFQNEAQLEKSRLLSDRFSAERPKGSFSTLEIQRTEQGDSAMYLCASSQGSGTGANVLTFGAGSRLTVL.

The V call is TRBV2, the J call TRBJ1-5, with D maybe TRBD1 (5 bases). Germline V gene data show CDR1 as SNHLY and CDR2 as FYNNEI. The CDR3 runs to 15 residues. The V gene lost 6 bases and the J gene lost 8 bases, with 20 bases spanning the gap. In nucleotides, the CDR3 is TGTGCCAGCAGCTTAGACAGCGGTAGTTTCGAGCCCCAGCATTTT. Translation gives CASSLDSGSFEPQHF.

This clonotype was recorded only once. CDR3 region: CASSNSGGRQYF. The CDR3 DNA reads TGTGCCAGCAGCAACTCAGGGGGTAGACAGTACTTC. The chain is built from TRBV7-9 and TRBJ2-7, with 7 bases identical to TRBD1. Trimming cost V 5 bases and J 10 bases; bases outside gene matches: 8. Germline V gives CDR1 SEHNR, CDR2 FQNEAQ (reference sequence). The CDR3 is 12 residues long.

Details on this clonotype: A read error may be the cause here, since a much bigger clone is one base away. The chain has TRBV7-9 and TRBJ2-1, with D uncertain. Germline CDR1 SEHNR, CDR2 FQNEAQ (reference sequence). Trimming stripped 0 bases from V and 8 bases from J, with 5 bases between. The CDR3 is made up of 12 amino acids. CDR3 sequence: CASSLAGHEQFF. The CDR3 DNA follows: TGTGCCAGCAGCTTAGCAGGCCATGAGCAGTTCTTC.

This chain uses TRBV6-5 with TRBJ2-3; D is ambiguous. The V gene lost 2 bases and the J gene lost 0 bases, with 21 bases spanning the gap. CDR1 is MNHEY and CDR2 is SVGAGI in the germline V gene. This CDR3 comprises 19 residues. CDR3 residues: CASSYRRPLFYLSTDTQYF. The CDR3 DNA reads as TGTGCCAGCAGTTACCGAAGACCGCTCTTTTACCTTAGCACAGATACGCAGTATTTT.

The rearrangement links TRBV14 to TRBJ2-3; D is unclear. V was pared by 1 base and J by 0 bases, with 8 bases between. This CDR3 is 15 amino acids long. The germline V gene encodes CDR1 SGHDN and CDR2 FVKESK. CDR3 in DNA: TGTGCCAGCAGCCAAGCAGCGTTTAGCACAGATACGCAGTATTTT. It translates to CASSQAAFSTDTQYF.

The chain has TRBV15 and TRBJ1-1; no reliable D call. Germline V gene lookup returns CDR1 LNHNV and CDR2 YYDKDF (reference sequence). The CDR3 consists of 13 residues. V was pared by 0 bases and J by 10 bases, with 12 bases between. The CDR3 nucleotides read TGTGCCACCAGCAGAGACAGCGGGTACGGAGCTTTCTTT. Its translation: CATSRDSGYGAFF.

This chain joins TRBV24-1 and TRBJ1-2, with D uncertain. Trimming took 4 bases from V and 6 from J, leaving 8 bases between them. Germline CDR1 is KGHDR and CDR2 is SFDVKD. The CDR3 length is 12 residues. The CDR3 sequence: CATSDPWDGYTF. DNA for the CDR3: TGTGCCACCAGTGACCCTTGGGATGGCTACACCTTC.